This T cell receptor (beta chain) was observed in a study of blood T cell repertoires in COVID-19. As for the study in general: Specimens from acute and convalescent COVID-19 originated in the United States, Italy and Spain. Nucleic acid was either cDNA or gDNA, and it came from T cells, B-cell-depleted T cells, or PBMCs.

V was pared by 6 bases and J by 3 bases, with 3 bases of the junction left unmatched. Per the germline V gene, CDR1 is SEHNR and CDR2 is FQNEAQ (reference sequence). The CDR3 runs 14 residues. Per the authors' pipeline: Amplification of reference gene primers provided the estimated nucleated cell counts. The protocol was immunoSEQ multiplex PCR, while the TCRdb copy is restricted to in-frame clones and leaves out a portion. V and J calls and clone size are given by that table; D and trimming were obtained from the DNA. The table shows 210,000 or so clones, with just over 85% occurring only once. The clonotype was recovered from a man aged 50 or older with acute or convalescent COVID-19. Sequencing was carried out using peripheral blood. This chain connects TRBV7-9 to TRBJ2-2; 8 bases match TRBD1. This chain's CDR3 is CASREGQDTGELFF. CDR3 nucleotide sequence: TGTGCCAGCAGGGAGGGACAGGACACCGGGGAGCTGTTTTTT.